Sequencing of this TCR beta chain was carried out in a study of cytomegalovirus exposure and HLA in healthy donors. Study as a whole: Counted in an early data release were 85 million or so unique TCRs from HLA-typed donors. Genotyping of some 390 donors showed that approximately 83% belonged to the Caucasian-associated ancestry cluster.

CDR1 and CDR2 from the germline V gene are MDHEN and SYDVKM. This CDR3 is 13 amino acids long. V was pared by 7 bases and J by 3 bases, with 6 bases of the junction left unmatched. PCR was performed using 60 Vbeta and 13 Jbeta primers. The table came from immunoSEQ multiplex PCR; TCRdb's copy has only in-frame clones and leaves some out. The sample yields around 90,000 clones, approximately 86% seen once. This sequence originates from a man aged 30-40 years in good health and CMV-seropositive. Sequencing was done on a sample of PBMCs. This chain joins TRBV28 and TRBJ2-7; 7 bases fit TRBD2. The CDR3 DNA sequence: TGTGCCAGCAATGGCGGGAGTGGCTACGAGCAGTACTTC. Its protein is CASNGGSGYEQYF.